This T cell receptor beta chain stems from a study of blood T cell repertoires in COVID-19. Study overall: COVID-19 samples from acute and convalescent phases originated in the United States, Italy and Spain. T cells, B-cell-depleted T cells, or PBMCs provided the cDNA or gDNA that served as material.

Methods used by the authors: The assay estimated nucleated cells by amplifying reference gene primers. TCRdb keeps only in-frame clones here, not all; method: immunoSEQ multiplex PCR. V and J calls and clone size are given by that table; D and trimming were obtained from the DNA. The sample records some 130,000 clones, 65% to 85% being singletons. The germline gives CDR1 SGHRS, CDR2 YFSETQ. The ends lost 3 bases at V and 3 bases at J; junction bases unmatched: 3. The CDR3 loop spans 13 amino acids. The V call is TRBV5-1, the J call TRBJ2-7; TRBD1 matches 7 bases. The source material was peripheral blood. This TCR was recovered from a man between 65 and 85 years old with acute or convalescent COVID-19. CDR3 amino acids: CASSSTGIYEQYF. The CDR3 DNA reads TGCGCCAGCAGCTCGACAGGGATCTACGAGCAGTACTTC. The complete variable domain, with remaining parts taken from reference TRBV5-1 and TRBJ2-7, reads KAGVTQTPRYLIKTRGQQVTLSCSPISGHRSVSWYQQTPGQGLQFLFEYFSETQRNKGNFPGRFSGRQFSNSRSEMNVSTLELGDSALYLCASSSTGIYEQYFGPGTRLTVT.